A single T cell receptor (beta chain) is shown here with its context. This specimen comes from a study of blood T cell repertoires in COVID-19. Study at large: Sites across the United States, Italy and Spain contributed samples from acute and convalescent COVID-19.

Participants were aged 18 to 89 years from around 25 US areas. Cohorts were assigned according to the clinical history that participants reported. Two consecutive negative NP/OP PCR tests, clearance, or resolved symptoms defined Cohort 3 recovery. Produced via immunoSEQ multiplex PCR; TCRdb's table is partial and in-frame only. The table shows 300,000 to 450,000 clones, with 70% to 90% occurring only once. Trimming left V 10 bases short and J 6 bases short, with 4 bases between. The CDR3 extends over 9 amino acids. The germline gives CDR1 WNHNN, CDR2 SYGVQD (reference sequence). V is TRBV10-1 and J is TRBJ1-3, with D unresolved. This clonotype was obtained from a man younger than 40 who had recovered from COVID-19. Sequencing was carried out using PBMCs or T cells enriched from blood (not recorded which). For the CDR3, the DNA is TGCGCCATCAAAAACACCATATATTTT. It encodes CAIKNTIYF.